The next 20 T cell receptor beta chains were all read from a single sample in a study of OX40 agonist ivuxolimab in advanced cancers. Using immunoSEQ multiplex PCR, the repertoire was profiled, and TCRdb retains in-frame clones only, with some absent. The data hold tens of thousands of clones, with approximately 87% observed a single time. Source: CD4+ or CD8+ T cells sorted from blood, taken in a trial of the OX40 agonist ivuxolimab. The receptors stem from an adult with an advanced solid tumor such as melanoma, head and neck, liver or kidney cancer.

The chain combines TRBV11-2 with TRBJ2-7, with D perhaps TRBD2 (6 bases). Trimming cost V 2 bases and J 5 bases, with 19 bases left between them. The CDR3 is 16 residues long. In germline, CDR1 is SGHAT, CDR2 FQNNGV. The CDR3 is CASSLFPGTGEDEQYF. The CDR3, as DNA: TGTGCCAGCAGCTTATTCCCAGGGACCGGGGAGGACGAGCAGTACTTC.

This chain joins TRBV7-2 and TRBJ2-1, with TRBD2 identical over 14 bases. Trimming cost V 1 base and J 15 bases; bases outside gene matches: 5. The V gene's germline CDR1 is SGHTA and CDR2 FQGNSA. The CDR3 runs to 14 residues. The CDR3 reads CASSLGTSGGPRFF. Here the CDR3 DNA reads TGTGCCAGCAGCTTAGGGACTAGCGGGGGGCCGAGGTTCTTC.

CDR3 protein: CAISSSGGAMNTGELFF. The CDR3 DNA is TGTGCCATCAGCTCTAGCGGGGGGGCTATGAACACCGGGGAGCTGTTTTTT. The chain carries TRBV10-3 and TRBJ2-2; TRBD2 aligns across 12 bases. CDR3 length: 17 residues. Germline CDR1 reads ENHRY; CDR2 reads SYGVKD. Trimming at V came to 6 bases and at J to 1 base, leaving 6 bases not matched to a gene.

The chain has TRBV2 and TRBJ1-3; possible D gene TRBD1, 5 bases. Trimming removed 8 bases at V and 10 bases at J, with 18 bases between. The CDR3 extends over 13 amino acids. Germline values: CDR1 SNHLY, CDR2 FYNNEI. As DNA, the CDR3 is TGTGCCAGCCATCCCGACAGCTTGAAGACCATATATTTT. It specifies CASHPDSLKTIYF.

This rearrangement joins TRBV4-1 to TRBJ2-5; D not certain. Germline V gene sequence: CDR1 MGHRA, CDR2 YSYEKL. Trimming took 4 bases from V and 2 from J, leaving 8 bases between them. This CDR3 comprises 13 residues. This CDR3 reads CASSPTLQETQYF. The CDR3 bases are TGCGCCAGCAGCCCGACTCTTCAAGAGACCCAGTACTTC.

The CDR3 nucleotides are TGTGCCAGCAGCTTGTCGGCAGGGGGTCAGCAGCCCCAGCATTTT. The encoded protein is CASSLSAGGQQPQHF. The V call is TRBV7-9, the J call TRBJ1-5; 7 bases match TRBD1. The V segment lost 3 bases and the J segment 7 bases; nucleotides outside the gene matches: 9. The CDR3 sequence is 15 residues long. The germline V gene has CDR1 SEHNR and CDR2 FQNEAQ (reference sequence).

The rearrangement links TRBV27 to TRBJ1-1; TRBD1 agrees at 7 bases. With V trimmed by 2 bases and J by 5 bases, 5 bases remained unmatched. The CDR3 contains 14 residues. CDR1 MNHEY and CDR2 SMNVEV come from the germline V gene (reference sequence). The CDR3 DNA reads TGTGCCAGCAGTTTAAACAGGGGTGGGACTGAAGCTTTCTTT. Translating gives CASSLNRGGTEAFF.

The chain combines TRBV5-8 with TRBJ1-6, with a weak D call TRBD1 (5 bases). The length of the CDR3 is 14 residues. V lost 2 bases, J lost 9 bases, and 12 bases lay in between. Germline-derived CDR1 and CDR2 are SGHTS and YDEGEE. As DNA, the CDR3 is TGTGCCAGCAGCTTATCTCAGGGAGCTTCACCCCTCCACTTT. Protein: CASSLSQGASPLHF.

V and J are TRBV6-1 and TRBJ2-2, with TRBD1 matching over 8 bases. This CDR3 contains 15 residues. From germline, CDR1 is MNHNS and CDR2 SASEGT. J was trimmed by 3 bases and V by 4 bases; bases with no gene match: 4. Here the CDR3 DNA reads TGTGCCAGCAGTGCGACAGGGGTCGACACCGGGGAGCTGTTTTTT. Its translation is CASSATGVDTGELFF.

The V and J genes are TRBV5-1 and TRBJ2-5; tentatively, D is TRBD2 (6 bases). Trimming cost V 1 base and J 1 base, with 17 bases left between them. In germline, CDR1 is SGHRS, CDR2 YFSETQ. The length of the CDR3 is 17 residues. CDR3 region: CASSLSRASGGQETQYF. CDR3 in DNA: TGCGCCAGCAGCTTGTCTCGGGCCTCCGGGGGCCAAGAGACCCAGTACTTC.

V is TRBV7-6 and J is TRBJ1-2, with D unresolved. Trimming cost V 3 bases and J 5 bases, with 10 bases left between them. The V gene's germline CDR1 is SGHVS and CDR2 FNYEAQ. The CDR3 spans 13 residues. The CDR3 coding sequence is TGTGCCAGCAGCTTCAGCGGAAATTATGGCTACACCTTC. Protein product: CASSFSGNYGYTF.

The chain employs TRBV11-2 and TRBJ2-1; no clear D. V was cut by 0 bases and J by 7 bases, with 13 bases left in between. Per the germline V gene, CDR1 is SGHAT and CDR2 is FQNNGV. This CDR3 is built from 15 residues. The CDR3, as DNA: TGTGCCAGCAGCTTAGATCATCCCCCTCGGAATGAGCAGTTCTTC. This translates into CASSLDHPPRNEQFF.

Only one count was recorded for this clone. The chain is built from TRBV9 and TRBJ1-6, with TRBD1 identical over 9 bases. The germline CDR1 and CDR2 sequences are SGDLS and YYNGEE. V shed 2 bases and J 9 bases; nucleotides not matched to a gene: 6. This CDR3 is built from 15 residues. The CDR3 region has the DNA TGTGCCAGCAGCGTCACAGGGGGCGAAGGTTCACCCCTCCACTTT. It encodes CASSVTGGEGSPLHF.

The V gene is TRBV5-6, the J gene TRBJ1-1; D not resolved. The CDR3 extends over 11 amino acids. Trimming left V 1 base short and J 4 bases short, with 2 bases between. CDR1 is SGHDT, CDR2 YYEEEE, per germline. As DNA, the CDR3 is TGTGCCAGCAGCTTGCGCACTGAAGCTTTCTTT. This translates into CASSLRTEAFF.

This clone came up a few times. The V and J genes are TRBV4-2 and TRBJ1-6; 8 bases line up with TRBD1. V trimming: 4 bases; J trimming: 9 bases; junction bases outside the gene matches: 11. Germline V gene data show CDR1 as LGHNA and CDR2 as YNFKEQ. CDR3 length equals 16 residues. CDR3 DNA: TGTGCCAGCAGCCTCGACGGGACAGGATTCTTTTCACCCCTCCACTTT. Translated, it gives CASSLDGTGFFSPLHF.

The V call is TRBV7-2, the J call TRBJ1-6; no reliable D call. Germline CDR1 SGHTA, CDR2 FQGNSA. V lost 3 bases and J 5 bases, leaving 11 bases between the germline ends. This CDR3 region has 15 residues. CDR3 in amino acids: CASSFLGGNNSPLHF. CDR3 DNA sequence: TGTGCCAGCAGCTTTCTCGGCGGGAATAATTCACCCCTCCACTTT.

This chain joins TRBV7-2 and TRBJ1-2, with 7 bases fitting TRBD1. Losses at the gene ends were 5 bases for V and 6 bases for J; bases not matched to a gene: 12. The CDR3 has 15 residues. Looked up from germline, CDR1 is SGHTA and CDR2 is FQGNSA. The CDR3 reads CASSLTPRGGDGYTF. CDR3 coding DNA: TGTGCCAGCAGCCTAACCCCCAGGGGGGGCGATGGCTACACCTTC.

The V call is TRBV11-2, the J call TRBJ1-1; unclear D gene. This CDR3 is 13 amino acids long. Germline lookup yields CDR1 SGHAT and CDR2 FQNNGV. V shed 1 base and J shed 5 bases, with 8 bases lying between them. The CDR3: CASSLVGETEAFF. CDR3 DNA sequence: TGTGCCAGCAGCTTAGTAGGTGAAACTGAAGCTTTCTTT.

The chain is built from TRBV25-1 and TRBJ1-2; D gene ambiguous. The V end lost 5 bases, the J end lost 6 bases, and 16 bases lay between the germline ends. CDR3 length: 14 amino acids. CDR1 and CDR2 (germline): MGHDK, SYGVNS. CDR3 protein: CASSTTASRDGYTF. In DNA, the CDR3 is TGTGCCAGCAGTACCACAGCGTCAAGGGATGGCTACACCTTC.

V and J are TRBV19 and TRBJ1-3; 9 bases map to TRBD1. The CDR3 is 15 amino acids. Looked up from germline, CDR1 is LNHDA and CDR2 is SQIVND (reference sequence). With V trimmed by 6 bases and J by 3 bases, 6 bases remained unmatched. CDR3 in DNA: TGTGCCAGTAGCAAACAGGGGGCGCGTGGAAACACCATATATTTT. Protein: CASSKQGARGNTIYF. Full variable domain (outside the CDR3, taken from reference TRBV19 and TRBJ1-3): DGGITQSPKYLFRKEGQNVTLSCEQNLNHDAMYWYRQDPGQGLRLIYYSQIVNDFQKGDIAEGYSVSREKKESFPLTVTSAQKNPTAFYLCASSKQGARGNTIYFGEGSWLTVV.